The 21 T cell receptor beta chains below were found in one sample sequenced in a study of spatial heterogeneity in lung cancer (dated by TCRdb to between 2019 and 2020). The method behind the library was 5' RACE. Sequencing was carried out with a NextSeq 500. Starting from the raw public reads, TCRdb applied fastp trimming at Q25, assembled clones with MiXCR and retained in-frame beta chains. Rows with one shared CDR3 protein collapse into an entry with the most common genes and DNA. A total of around 45,000 distinct CDR3 sequences appear in this sample, roughly 20% of them only once. In total, the top ten clones hold about 7% of the sample. This specimen's time point label, per the study, means: blood at routine non-recurrence follow-up after resection. The sequences come from PBMCs, collected at follow-up. These receptors all come from a female donor with early-stage non-small cell lung cancer.

This chain links TRBV18 with TRBJ2-2, with 9 positions matching TRBD1. CDR3 length: 17 residues. The junction had 8 bases not matched to a gene; V was cut back by 2 bases and J by 4 bases. The germline gives CDR1 KGHSH, CDR2 LQKENI. The CDR3 DNA is TGTGCCAGCTCACCATTCCTCGGGACAGGGACCACCGGGGAGCTGTTTTTT. Translating it yields CASSPFLGTGTTGELFF. Using reference TRBV18 and TRBJ2-2 for the parts outside the CDR3, the full variable domain is NAGVMQNPRHLVRRRGQEARLRCSPMKGHSHVYWYRQLPEEGLKFMVYLQKENIIDESGMPKERFSAEFPKEGPSILRIQQVVRGDSAAYFCASSPFLGTGTTGELFFGEGSRLTVL.

For this clonotype: It may be a read error: a sequence one base away is much more abundant. The chain is built from TRBV6-6 and TRBJ2-7; D possibly corresponds to TRBD2 (5 bases). There are 13 residues in the CDR3. Germline V CDR1 and CDR2: MNHNY, SVGAGI (reference sequence). In DNA, the CDR3 is TGTGCCGGCAGTAAAGGGAGCCTGAGCGAGCAGTACGTC. It specifies CAGSKGSLSEQYV.

The V call is TRBV5-1, the J call TRBJ1-1; 7 bases map to TRBD1. Germline CDR1 and CDR2: SGHRS and YFSETQ. V lost 4 bases, J lost 1 base, and 7 bases stayed unmatched. The CDR3 length is 15 residues. The CDR3 coding sequence is TGCGCCAGCAGCCCAGGGGGGGGAACGAACACTGAAGCTTTCTTT. This gives the protein CASSPGGGTNTEAFF.

The sample holds a few counts of this clonotype. The V and J genes are TRBV6-6 and TRBJ2-5, with TRBD2 identical over 7 bases. Trimming cost V 5 bases and J 5 bases; bases outside gene matches: 5. CDR1 and CDR2 (germline): MNHNY, SVGAGI (reference sequence). This CDR3 is 13 amino acids long. CDR3 protein: CASSKRDGETQYF. For the CDR3, the DNA is TGTGCCAGCAGTAAGCGGGACGGGGAGACCCAGTACTTC.

This clonotype has at least ten counts. The chain has TRBV10-3 and TRBJ2-5; D may be TRBD2 (7 bases). V lost 6 bases and J lost 5, with 13 bases in between. Germline V CDR1 and CDR2: ENHRY, SYGVKD. The length of the CDR3 is 13 residues. The CDR3 region is CAISRGAGETQYF. The DNA for the CDR3 is TGTGCCATCAGCCGGGGGGCCGGGGAGACCCAGTACTTC.

This chain links TRBV4-1 with TRBJ2-1; 10 nucleotides match TRBD2. V gave up 2 bases and J gave up 5 bases; unmatched junction bases: 6. The CDR3 loop spans 16 amino acids. The germline gives CDR1 MGHRA, CDR2 YSYEKL. The DNA for the CDR3 is TGCGCCAGCAGCCAACCAAGCGGGGGGGTAGACAATGAGCAGTTCTTC. This translates into CASSQPSGGVDNEQFF.

This clonotype was seen at least ten times. The chain couples TRBV7-8 to TRBJ1-1; no clear D. V was pared by 2 bases and J by 1 base, with 8 bases between. From germline, CDR1 is SGHVS and CDR2 FQNEAQ. There are 14 residues in the CDR3. CDR3: CASSLMFPNTEAFF. The CDR3 DNA is TGTGCCAGCAGCTTAATGTTCCCGAACACTGAAGCTTTCTTT.

This clonotype has only one observation. A much bigger clone sits one base away, suggesting this may be a read error. The CDR3 loop is CANSLSGADVGKLFF. The DNA for the CDR3 is TGCGCCAACAGCTTGTCCGGGGCCGACGTCGGAAAACTGTTTTTT. V usage is TRBV5-1 and J usage is TRBJ1-4; perhaps TRBD1 as D (5 bases). Germline values: CDR1 SGHRS, CDR2 YFSETQ. This CDR3 comprises 15 residues.

This clonotype occurred many times. V is TRBV7-2 and J is TRBJ2-3, with D possibly being TRBD1 (5 bases). The germline CDR1 and CDR2 sequences are SGHTA and FQGNSA. CDR3 size: 14 residues. The V gene lost 5 bases and the J gene lost 0 bases, with 9 bases spanning the gap. The CDR3 bases are TGTGCCAGCAGCCCCCAGGGTAGCACAGATACGCAGTATTTT. Protein sequence: CASSPQGSTDTQYF.

This clonotype was observed at least ten times. The V and J genes are TRBV23-1 and TRBJ2-7; no clear D gene. TRBV23-1 is noted as an ORF with a role that remains uncertain. The CDR3 has 17 residues. V shed 0 bases and J shed 0 bases, with 15 bases lying between them. The CDR3 is CASSQSGFEDGSYEQYV. The CDR3 DNA reads TGCGCCAGCAGTCAATCAGGGTTTGAGGACGGCTCCTACGAGCAGTACGTC.

This clonotype is deemed medium-sized. The CDR3 nucleotides read TGTGCCAGCAGCCCGACCGGCACATCGGGCTCTGGCTACACCTTC. Protein: CASSPTGTSGSGYTF. The rearrangement joins TRBV11-2 to TRBJ1-2, with D hard to call. V shed 5 bases and J shed 7 bases, with 20 bases lying between them. The germline gives CDR1 SGHAT, CDR2 FQNNGV. CDR3 size: 15 residues.

This clonotype was seen repeatedly, ten times or more. The chain couples TRBV5-1 to TRBJ1-1; 7 positions match TRBD1. Germline CDR1 reads SGHRS; CDR2 reads YFSETQ. The CDR3 sequence is 15 residues long. Unmatched junction bases numbered 7, after V lost 0 bases and J lost 5 bases. CDR3 coding DNA: TGCGCCAGCAGCTTGGAGGGTCAGGGGGTAACTGAAGCTTTCTTT. Its translation is CASSLEGQGVTEAFF.

This clonotype came up a few times. The chain has TRBV3-1 and TRBJ1-2; maybe TRBD1 (5 bases). CDR3 size: 14 residues. Trimming cost V 4 bases and J 3 bases, with 12 bases left between them. The germline gives CDR1 LGHDT, CDR2 YNNKEL (reference sequence). CDR3 loop: CASSRGGFDYGYTF. As DNA, the CDR3 is TGTGCCAGCAGCCGCGGGGGGTTCGACTATGGCTACACCTTC.

This clonotype was detected a few times. The chain combines TRBV7-2 with TRBJ2-1; TRBD2 matches 7 bases. Germline CDR1 is SGHTA and CDR2 is FQGNSA. V trimming: 0 bases; J trimming: 3 bases; junction bases outside the gene matches: 5. The CDR3 is 16 amino acids. CDR3 sequence reads: CASSLALAVRYNEQFF. CDR3 in DNA: TGTGCCAGCAGCTTAGCCCTAGCGGTTCGCTACAATGAGCAGTTCTTC. The full variable domain, in which reference TRBV7-2 and TRBJ2-1 provide the parts outside the CDR3, is GAGVSQSPSNKVTEKGKDVELRCDPISGHTALYWYRQSLGQGLEFLIYFQGNSAPDKSGLPSDRFSAERTGGSVSTLTIQRTQQEDSAVYLCASSLALAVRYNEQFFGPGTRLTVL.

This chain uses TRBV6-6 with TRBJ1-5; D gene ambiguous. The CDR3 runs to 14 residues. Between the trimmed V and J ends, which lost 7 bases and 0 bases, there was a span of 10 bases. The germline V gene has CDR1 MNHNY and CDR2 SVGAGI (reference sequence). CDR3 protein: CASTEGSSNQPQHF. CDR3 coding DNA: TGTGCCAGCACTGAAGGGAGTAGCAATCAGCCCCAGCATTTT.

This chain uses TRBV28 with TRBJ2-1, with a weak D call TRBD1 (6 bases). Trimming left V 6 bases short and J 7 bases short, with 13 bases between. Germline CDR1 is MDHEN and CDR2 is SYDVKM. The CDR3 has 13 residues. The CDR3 DNA is TGTGCCAGCAGAGGGGGTAGTTGGAATGAGCAGTTCTTC. Protein product: CASRGGSWNEQFF. The whole variable domain, filled in from reference TRBV28 and TRBJ2-1, reads DVKVTQSSRYLVKRTGEKVFLECVQDMDHENMFWYRQDPGLGLRLIYFSYDVKMKEKGDIPEGYSVSREKKERFSLILESASTNQTSMYLCASRGGSWNEQFFGPGTRLTVL.

This clonotype occurred a few times. This may be a read error, as it is one base from a much larger clone. The V and J genes are TRBV5-1 and TRBJ2-5; 9 nucleotides line up with TRBD2. The CDR3 extends over 14 amino acids. Germline CDR1 reads SGHRS; CDR2 reads YFSETQ. Germline trimming cut 2 bases from V and 5 bases from J; bases unmatched to any gene: 4. CDR3 in amino acids: CASSFSGSEETQYF. In nucleotides, the CDR3 is TGCGCCAGCAGCTTTAGCGGGAGTGAGGAGACCCAGTACTTC.

This clonotype was found many times. The V and J genes are TRBV10-3 and TRBJ2-1; 9 nucleotides agree with TRBD2. The length of the CDR3 is 18 residues. Germline CDR1 reads ENHRY; CDR2 reads SYGVKD. Trimming took 1 base from V and 0 from J; bases not matched to a gene: 7. The CDR3 region is CAISEYSGSLSSYNEQFF. CDR3 nucleotide sequence: TGTGCCATCAGTGAGTATAGCGGGAGCCTAAGCTCCTACAATGAGCAGTTCTTC.

This clonotype turned up a few times. The chain combines TRBV11-3 with TRBJ1-4; 8 nucleotides agree with TRBD1. The V gene's germline CDR1 is SGHNT and CDR2 YENEEA. With V trimmed by 5 bases and J by 1 base, 6 bases remained unmatched. The length of the CDR3 is 16 residues. CDR3 sequence (DNA): TGTGCCAGCAGCCGGACAGGGATGGAAACTAATGAAAAACTGTTTTTT. Protein: CASSRTGMETNEKLFF.

The CDR3 region has the DNA TGCAGTGCTAGTCGAGGGATAAGTAACTATGGCTACACCTTC. It specifies CSASRGISNYGYTF. The chain combines TRBV20-1 with TRBJ1-2; D remains unclear. The CDR3 length is 14 residues. Germline-derived CDR1 and CDR2 are DFQATT and SNEGSKA (reference sequence). The V end was cut by 3 bases, the J end by 1 base, with 12 bases between.

The genes are TRBV20-1 and TRBJ2-1, with TRBD2 as a possible D gene (6 bases). The CDR3 runs 15 residues. The V and J ends lost 6 bases and 5 bases respectively, with 20 bases between them. CDR1 is DFQATT, CDR2 SNEGSKA, per germline (reference sequence). In nucleotides, the CDR3 is TGCAGTGCCCCAACTACTAGCTCTATAGACAATGAGCAGTTCTTC. Translated, it gives CSAPTTSSIDNEQFF.